This paragraph covers one T cell receptor beta chain sequence. Its antigen is still unknown. The data originate from a study of graft-versus-host responses after intestinal transplantation. Turning to the study itself: Each recipient received anti-thymocyte globulin induction, then tacrolimus and steroids for about three years.

V was clipped by 6 bases and J by 1 base, with 10 bases between them. CDR1 and CDR2 from the germline V gene are SQVTM and ANQGSEA. This CDR3 is 13 amino acids long. Assay used: immunoSEQ multiplex PCR; TCRdb lists only in-frame clones, some missing. The data contain 90,000 to 150,000 clones, over 85% of them singletons. The source was unstimulated CD4+ T cells sorted from spleen or lymph node cells, collected before intestinal transplant. The chain couples TRBV29-1 to TRBJ2-1, with D unresolved. This receptor was obtained from a human donor who received an intestinal transplant. The CDR3 DNA follows: TGCAGCGTCCGGCTAACTTCCTACAATGAGCAGTTCTTC. Residues: CSVRLTSYNEQFF.